The following is a T cell receptor beta chain sequence with its context. Study processing details: Estimation of nucleated cell counts relied on the amplification of reference gene primers. TCRdb's table, derived via immunoSEQ multiplex PCR, lists solely in-frame clones and lacks some. V, J and clone size are those of that table, while D and trimming were read from the DNA. The repertoire holds 60,000 to 75,000 clones, 86% seen once, with just under 2% in the top ten. The data derive from a study of blood T cell repertoires in COVID-19. Overall study context: Researchers got acute and convalescent COVID-19 samples from the United States, Italy and Spain. The cDNA or gDNA used as material had been derived from T cells, B-cell-depleted T cells, or PBMCs.

Germline lookup yields CDR1 MNHEY and CDR2 SVGAGI. The CDR3 is made up of 13 amino acids. This receptor was obtained from a man aged 30 to 39 with acute or convalescent COVID-19. The sequenced sample consisted of peripheral blood. This rearrangement joins TRBV6-5 to TRBJ1-2, with D possibly TRBD1 on 6 matching bases. The DNA of the CDR3 is TGTGCTGCATCCCCACAGGGATACTATGGCTACACCTTC. Its translation: CAASPQGYYGYTF.